The subject of this entry is one T cell receptor beta chain. Antigen specificity is unknown. These data come from a study of lymphopenia after photon versus proton radiotherapy. The CDR3 has 16 amino acids. V was pared by 7 bases and J by 2 bases, with 20 bases between. Germline-derived CDR1 and CDR2 are LNHDA and SQIVND (reference sequence). The table came from immunoSEQ multiplex PCR; TCRdb's copy has only in-frame clones and leaves some out. The sample includes roughly 38,000 clones, approximately 90% seen only once; the top ten take about 16%. Study conclusions and caveats: Under photons, naive T cells and diversity fell while effector/memory populations rose.

The chain recombines TRBV19 with TRBJ2-5; D tentatively reads TRBD1 or TRBD2 (7 bases each). The sample here was peripheral blood, taken from a patient treated with photon-based radiotherapy. The clonotype was recovered from a man in his fifties or sixties with cholangiocarcinoma. The CDR3 here is CASTESGTAGQETQYF. In nucleotides, the CDR3 is TGTGCCAGTACCGAATCCGGGACAGCGGGACAAGAGACCCAGTACTTC.